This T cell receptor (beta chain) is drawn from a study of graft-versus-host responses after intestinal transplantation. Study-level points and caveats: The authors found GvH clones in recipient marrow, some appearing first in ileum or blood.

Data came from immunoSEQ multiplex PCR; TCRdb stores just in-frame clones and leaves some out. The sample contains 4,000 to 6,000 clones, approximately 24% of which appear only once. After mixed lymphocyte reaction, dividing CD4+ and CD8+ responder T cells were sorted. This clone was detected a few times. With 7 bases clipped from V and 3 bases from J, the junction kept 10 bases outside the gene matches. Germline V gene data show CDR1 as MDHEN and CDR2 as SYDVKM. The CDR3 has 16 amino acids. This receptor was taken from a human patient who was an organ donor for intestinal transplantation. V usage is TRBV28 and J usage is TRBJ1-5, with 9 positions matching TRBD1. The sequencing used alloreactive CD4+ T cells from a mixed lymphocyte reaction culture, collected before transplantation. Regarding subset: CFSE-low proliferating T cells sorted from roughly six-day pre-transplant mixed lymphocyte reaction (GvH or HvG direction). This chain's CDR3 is CASKLRDRVVNQPQHF. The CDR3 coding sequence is TGTGCCAGCAAACTAAGGGACAGGGTGGTCAATCAGCCCCAGCATTTT.